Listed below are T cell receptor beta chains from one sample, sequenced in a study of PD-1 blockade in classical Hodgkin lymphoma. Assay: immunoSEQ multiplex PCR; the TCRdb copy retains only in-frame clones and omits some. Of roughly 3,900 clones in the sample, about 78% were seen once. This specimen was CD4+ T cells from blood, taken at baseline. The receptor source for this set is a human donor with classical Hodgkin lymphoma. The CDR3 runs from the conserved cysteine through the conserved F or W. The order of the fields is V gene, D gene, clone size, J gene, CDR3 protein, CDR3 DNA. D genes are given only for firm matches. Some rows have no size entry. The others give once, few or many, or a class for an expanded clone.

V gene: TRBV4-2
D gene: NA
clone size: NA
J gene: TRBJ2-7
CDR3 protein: CASSQDRYISYEQYF
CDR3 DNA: TGTGCCAGCAGCCAAGATAGATACATTTCCTACGAGCAGTACTTC

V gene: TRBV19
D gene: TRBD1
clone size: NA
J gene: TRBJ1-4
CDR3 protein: CASSIRTGQGNEKLFF
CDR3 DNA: TGTGCCAGTAGTATCCGAACGGGACAGGGAAATGAAAAACTGTTTTTT

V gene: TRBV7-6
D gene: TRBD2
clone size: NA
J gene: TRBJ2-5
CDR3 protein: CASSTTSHGETQYF
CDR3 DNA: TGTGCCAGCAGCACGACTAGCCACGGTGAGACCCAGTACTTC

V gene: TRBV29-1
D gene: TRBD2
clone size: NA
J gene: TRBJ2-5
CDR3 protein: CSVSGTSGKETQYF
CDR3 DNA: TGCAGTGTGTCCGGGACTAGCGGGAAAGAGACCCAGTACTTC

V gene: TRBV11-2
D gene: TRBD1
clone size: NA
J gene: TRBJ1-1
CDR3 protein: CASSGRTGDEAFF
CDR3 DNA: TGTGCCAGCAGCGGACGGACAGGGGATGAAGCTTTCTTT

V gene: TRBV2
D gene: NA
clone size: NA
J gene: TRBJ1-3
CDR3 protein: CASGQGWENTIYF
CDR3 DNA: TGTGCCAGCGGCCAGGGATGGGAAAACACCATATATTTT

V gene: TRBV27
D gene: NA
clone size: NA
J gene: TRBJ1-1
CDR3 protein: CASSLKFGTEAFF
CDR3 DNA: TGTGCCAGCAGTTTAAAATTTGGCACTGAAGCTTTCTTT

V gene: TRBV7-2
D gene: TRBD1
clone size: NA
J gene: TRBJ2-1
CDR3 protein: CASRRTGKDYNEQFF
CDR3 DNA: TGTGCCAGCAGACGGACAGGGAAGGACTACAATGAGCAGTTCTTC

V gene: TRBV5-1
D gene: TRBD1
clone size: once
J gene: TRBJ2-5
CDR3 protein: CASSGGTGGYQETQYF
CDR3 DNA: TGCGCCAGCAGCGGTGGGACAGGGGGCTACCAAGAGACCCAGTACTTC

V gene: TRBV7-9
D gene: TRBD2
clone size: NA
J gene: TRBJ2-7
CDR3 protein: CASSPGLVYEQYF
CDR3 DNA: TGTGCCAGCAGCCCGGGACTAGTCTACGAGCAGTACTTC

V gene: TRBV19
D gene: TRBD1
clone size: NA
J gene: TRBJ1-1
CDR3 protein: CASRRGQVNTEAFF
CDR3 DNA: TGTGCCAGTAGGCGGGGACAGGTGAACACTGAAGCTTTCTTT

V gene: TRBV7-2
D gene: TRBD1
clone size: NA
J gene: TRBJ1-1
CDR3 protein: CASSTGTGPFRAFF
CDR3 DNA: TGTGCCAGCAGCACCGGGACAGGCCCTTTTCGAGCTTTCTTT

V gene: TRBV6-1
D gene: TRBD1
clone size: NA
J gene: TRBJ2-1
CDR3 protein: CASRRTGKYNEQFF
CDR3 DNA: TGTGCCAGCAGGCGGACAGGGAAATACAATGAGCAGTTCTTC

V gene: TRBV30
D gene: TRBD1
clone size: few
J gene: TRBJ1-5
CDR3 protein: CAWSVGTASNQPQHF
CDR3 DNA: TGTGCCTGGAGTGTAGGGACAGCTAGCAATCAGCCCCAGCATTTT

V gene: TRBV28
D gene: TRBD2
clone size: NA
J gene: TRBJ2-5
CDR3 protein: CASSSQRGRQETQYF
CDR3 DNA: TGTGCCAGCAGTTCCCAGCGGGGGCGGCAAGAGACCCAGTACTTC

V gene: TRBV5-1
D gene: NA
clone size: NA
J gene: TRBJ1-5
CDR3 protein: CASSLGDLPNQPQHF
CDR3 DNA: TGCGCCAGCAGCTTGGGGGACCTCCCCAATCAGCCCCAGCATTTT

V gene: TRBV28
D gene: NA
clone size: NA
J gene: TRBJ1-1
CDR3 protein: CASSLSTGVGAEAFF
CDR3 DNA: TGTGCCAGCAGTTTAAGTACGGGGGTGGGGGCTGAAGCTTTCTTT

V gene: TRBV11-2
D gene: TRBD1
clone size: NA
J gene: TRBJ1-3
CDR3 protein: CASSPTHLDRGGNTIYF
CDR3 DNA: TGTGCCAGCAGCCCCACTCATCTGGACAGGGGTGGAAACACCATATATTTT

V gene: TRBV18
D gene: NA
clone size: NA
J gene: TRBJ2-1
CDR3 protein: CASSPRQGGNNEQFF
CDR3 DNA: TGTGCCAGCTCACCACGGCAGGGGGGGAACAATGAGCAGTTCTTC

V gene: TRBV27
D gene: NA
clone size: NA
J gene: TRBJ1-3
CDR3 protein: CASSLRRGEGSGNTIYF
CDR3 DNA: TGTGCCAGCAGTTTGCGAAGGGGTGAAGGGTCTGGAAACACCATATATTTT

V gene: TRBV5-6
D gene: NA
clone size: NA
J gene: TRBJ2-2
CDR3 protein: CASSFLRDAHQNTGELFF
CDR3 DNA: TGTGCCAGCAGCTTCCTCCGGGACGCTCACCAGAACACCGGGGAGCTGTTTTTT

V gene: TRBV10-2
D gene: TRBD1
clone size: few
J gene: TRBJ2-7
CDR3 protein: CASRTGGAYEQYF
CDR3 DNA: TGCGCCAGCAGGACAGGGGGCGCCTACGAGCAGTACTTC

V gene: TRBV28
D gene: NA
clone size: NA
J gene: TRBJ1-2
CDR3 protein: CASSLPLNGGYTF
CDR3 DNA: TGTGCCAGCAGTTTACCACTTAACGGAGGCTACACCTTC